This T cell receptor (beta chain) was profiled in a study of CD8 T cell repertoires and HIV-1 epitope variants. About the study: Autologous T cell-negative cells served as antigen-presenting cells in equal numbers. Overall study results and limits: Of nine antigen-specific beta clonotypes, about six appeared to cross-react with escape variants.

Assay: immunoSEQ multiplex PCR; the TCRdb copy retains only in-frame clones and omits some. The table includes 5,400 or so clones, 66% detected once. This clone is medium-sized. Its antigen is as yet unknown. The CDR3 runs to 14 residues. V lost 3 bases and J lost 4, with 12 bases in between. Looked up from germline, CDR1 is MDHEN and CDR2 is SYDVKM. This receptor was taken from a male donor with HIV. The V and J genes are TRBV28 and TRBJ1-1, with D uncertain. The sample taken for sequencing was cultured CD8+ T cells derived from PBMCs. In nucleotides, the CDR3 is TGTGCCAGCAGTTTTCGGGGATGGGGCACTGAAGCTTTCTTT. This gives the protein CASSFRGWGTEAFF.